This entry describes one T cell receptor (beta chain). This clonotype was found a few times. There is no known antigen for this receptor. No base qualities exist here, and no much larger clone lies one base off it. Receptor amplification or capture employed 5' RACE. The sequencer listed for this sample is Illumina HiSeq 2000. A universal primer binding site was added through template switching, and the final cDNA carried a unique molecular identifier so that TCR cDNA molecules could be counted accurately. First-strand cDNA for TCR alpha and beta chains was synthesized from specific primers in the conserved constant-segment region. To control for contamination, every cDNA library carried two barcodes: a SMART-Mk sample barcode plus Illumina barcodes. TruSeq adapter sequences, together with Illumina sample barcodes, were added in two successive PCR steps. The Illumina HiSeq platform was used with custom primers to sequence TCR alpha and beta cDNA libraries. The authors' analysis ran thus. Raw reads were processed with MiGEC to extract unique molecular identifiers, and MiXCR was used to determine CDR3 positions. For each individual, recombination models were inferred using an EM algorithm with the repgenHMM and IGoR tools. The tcR package in R was used for shared clonotype analysis, with sharing normalized by the product of cloneset sizes. To study raw recombination without the effects of thymic and clonal selection, out-of-frame nonproductive sequences were analyzed. In-frame beta chains were kept once TCRdb had trimmed the public reads at Q25 with fastp and called clones with MiXCR. Here each entry gathers all rows of one CDR3 protein and keeps the most common genes and DNA. In this record, the V and J calls reflect TCRdb's handling and not the investigators' own analysis. The sample contains 420,000 or so distinct CDR3 sequences, about 18% of them found a single time. The ten largest clonotypes hold around 10% of the sample.

The record originates from a study of identical twins (dated by TCRdb to between 2015 and 2016). About the study as a whole: The study deep-sequenced TCR alpha and beta repertoires from monozygotic twins, unrelated adults of various ages and cord blood to test whether fetal clonotypes persist. To rule out contamination, replicate twin experiments were performed at different times with different library preparation protocols.

All donors were healthy Caucasians. The study also sequenced three unrelated non-twin adults: a male aged 18 to 30, a male aged 50 to 59 and a female aged 50 to 59. Using Miltenyi CD45RO+ enrichment and human naive T-cell isolation kits, memory (CD45RO+) and naive T cells were isolated from PBMC. Points the paper makes about the study in general: Zero-insertion analyses could be partly confounded by invariant T cells such as MAIT and iNKT, though diverse VJ usage argued against such confounding for most clonotypes. Out-of-frame TCR alpha sharing in monozygotic twins was systematically underestimated by recombination models, whereas sharing between unrelated individuals was in agreement with the recombination models. Out-of-frame TCR alpha sequences shared between twins showed an excess of low generation-probability sequences compared with coincidental sharing between unrelated individuals. Fewer insertions were carried by abundant cord blood beta clonotypes; a weaker similar trend was observed in young adult naive repertoires, while no such trend was observed in memory repertoires. Because the same donors could not be followed over many years, conclusions were based on cross-sectional statistical analysis. Excess twin sharing in beta out-of-frame sequences was weaker because fewer shared sequences lowered the signal-to-noise ratio.

Based on the germline V gene, the CDR1 and CDR2 sequences are ENHRY and SYGVKD. V is cut back by 6 bases and J by 6 bases, with 7 bases in the junction unmatched. Spanning cysteine to phenylalanine, the CDR3 consists of 15 amino acids. The only DNA kept is the CDR3, 45 bases in frame from the first base. Sequences were obtained from naive T cells sorted from blood. The cell subset or site label for this specimen denotes: cells isolated with a human naive T-cell isolation kit. This chain joins TRBV10-3 to TRBJ2-7; TRBD2 matches 14 bases in the middle. The sequence derives from a middle-aged man in good health. The DNA sequence is given as TGTGCCATCAGAGAATTCGGGACTAGCGGGAGCGAGCAGTACTTC. This codes for CAIREFGTSGSEQYF.